This T cell receptor beta chain appears in the sequencing data of a study of T cell responses to AZD1222 COVID-19 vaccine. Whole-study results and caveats: A rise in Spike-specific TCR breadth and depth followed two AZD1222 doses. The study found vaccine-associated CD4 TCRs spanning spike, dominant at 160-218 and 743-854. The sample set comprised mostly white British donors with more females, and clonal diversity was possibly underestimated.

Trimming cost V 3 bases and J 7 bases, with 13 bases left between them. This CDR3 has 13 residues. The germline gives CDR1 SGHRS, CDR2 YFSETQ. Profiling relied on immunoSEQ multiplex PCR, and the TCRdb table lists in-frame clones only, not all of them. The sample contains some 110,000 clones, roughly 86% of which appear only once. On this clone itself: Antigen specificity is unknown.

This sequence joins TRBV5-1 and TRBJ1-1; D remains ambiguous. This sequence originates from an adult who received the MenACWY meningococcal vaccine as a control. The source was peripheral blood, collected 28 days after the second dose of the MenACWY control vaccine. DNA of the CDR3: TGCGCCAGCAGCTCCAGATTGCGGGGTGAAGCTTTCTTT. This encodes CASSSRLRGEAFF. Full variable domain (rest looked up from reference TRBV5-1 and TRBJ1-1): KAGVTQTPRYLIKTRGQQVTLSCSPISGHRSVSWYQQTPGQGLQFLFEYFSETQRNKGNFPGRFSGRQFSNSRSEMNVSTLELGDSALYLCASSSRLRGEAFFGQGTRLTVV.